This T cell receptor (beta chain) was obtained from a study of T-cell memory formation after mild COVID-19. Whole-study results and caveats: Contracting clones from day 15 to 85 showed balanced CD4/CD8; later expanders favored CD4+. The CD4+ clones that contracted clustered mainly within CM and EM, and the CD8+ clones concentrated in EMRA. In second-wave clones peaking day 37, SARS-CoV-2 specificity remained unconfirmed.

The authors produced TCR alpha and TCR beta cDNA libraries with sample barcodes and UMIs by 5'RACE using constant-segment primers. MiXCR, applied by TCRdb to the 5' RACE reads, yields one record per CDR3 protein. The data show 90,000 to 120,000 distinct CDR3 sequences, approximately 15% seen once. The trim removed 5 bases at V and 9 bases at J, leaving 12 bases unmatched. Germline CDR1 and CDR2: MNHEY and SVGAGI. The CDR3 totals 16 residues. Details on this clonotype: Its antigen is currently unknown.

What was sequenced was PBMCs or a T cell subset sorted from them (not recorded which). This sequence was found in a man aged 18-30 years who had mild COVID-19 (a few samples of this study predate the infection). Cell type and time point are not known. The V call is TRBV6-5, the J call TRBJ2-6; 8 bases align to TRBD2. The CDR3 DNA reads as TGTGCCAGCAGTGAGTTACCGCGGGGGGTTAACAACGTCCTGACTTTC. Its translation: CASSELPRGVNNVLTF.